This T cell receptor beta chain was retrieved from a study of T cell repertoires in ileal Crohn's disease. Study in general: All patients had surgery for stricturing (61%) or penetrating (approximately 39%) disease. Thiopurines (fewer than 12) or anti-TNF agents (around 19) were given postoperatively to about half. Study-wide findings and caveats: Compared with CD4 T cells, sorted CD8 cells carried more expanded clones. Clonality above 26.8% at surgery always came with endoscopic recurrence.

The CDR3 spans 15 residues. V was clipped by 3 bases and J by 4 bases, with 13 bases between them. Time point indicated: neoterminal ileum biopsy at postoperative endoscopy, about 6 months after surgery. Regarding this clone: Its cognate antigen is unknown.

TCRdb's table, derived via immunoSEQ multiplex PCR, lists solely in-frame clones and lacks some. The sample consists of some 13,000 clones, more than 80% of them appearing once. Sequencing used ileal tissue. The source is an adult with Crohn's disease. The genes are TRBV23-1 and TRBJ1-3; possibly TRBD1 for D (5 bases). TRBV23-1 is reported as an ORF; its role is uncertain. CDR3 bases: TGCGCCAGCAGTCACAGGGCAGGGCCAGGAAACACCATATATTTT. The encoded protein is CASSHRAGPGNTIYF.